This TCR beta chain was sequenced for a study of T-cell reconstitution after alpha-beta-depleted transplantation in children. Whole-study results and caveats: Roughly two months post-transplant, alpha-beta T cells reportedly originated from several hundred graft clones that had expanded. From surviving recipient T cells and thymic progenitors came the high day-60 TCRbeta diversity observed in some patients.

Unique molecular identifiers were built into the TCRbeta library. TCRdb reprocessed the PCR reads via MiXCR and lists one record per CDR3 protein. Altogether some 450,000 distinct CDR3 sequences are present, 43% being singletons, with the ten largest covering approximately 30%. In its sample, this clonotype was seen a few times. Antigen: not known. This CDR3 spans 13 amino acids. CDR1 is SGDLS and CDR2 is YYNGEE in the germline V gene. With 5 bases removed from V and 8 bases from J, the gap between germline ends came to 11 bases. The sequence came from a girl aged 2-15 years with aplastic anemia, due to receive a stem cell transplant. Sequencing was performed on PBMCs, taken before TCRalphabeta/CD19-depleted stem cell transplant. The J gene is TRBJ1-6, the V gene TRBV9; maybe TRBD1 (5 bases). The CDR3 DNA is TGTGCCAGCAGAAGGGACGATTATTCACCCCTCCACTTT. The encoded protein is CASRRDDYSPLHF.